These T cell receptor beta chains were read from a single sample in a study of T-cell reconstitution after alpha-beta-depleted transplantation in children. A single record per CDR3 protein comes from TCRdb applying MiXCR to the PCR reads. The table records approximately 220,000 distinct CDR3 sequences, around a sixth of them present only once. The starting material was PBMCs, mostly from graft donor cells, obtained 360 days after TCRalphabeta/CD19-depleted stem cell transplant. Receptors were obtained from a male patient between 2 and 10 years old who had a stem cell transplant for acute lymphoblastic leukemia, so the T cells may come from the graft donor. Each CDR3 is given with its conserved first and last residue. Fields, in order: D gene, V gene, clone size, J gene, CDR3 length, CDR3 DNA, CDR3 protein. The D gene is left open where the match is weak. Some rows mark clone size as missing; the rest say once, few, many or name a class of expanded clone.

>TRBD1|TRBV3-1|NA|TRBJ1-5|16
TGTGCCAGCAGCCAAACAGGGGGAGGCAGCAATCAGCCCCAGCATTTT
CASSQTGGGSNQPQHF
>NA|TRBV13|NA|TRBJ2-5|14
TGTGCCAGCACCCTTCGGGCAAGGAGCGAGACCCAGTACTTC
CASTLRARSETQYF
>TRBD1|TRBV28|few|TRBJ1-1|15
TGTGCCAGCAGCAGGGGGAGGGAAGCTTACACTGAAGCTTTCTTT
CASSRGREAYTEAFF
>TRBD1|TRBV20-1|few|TRBJ1-1|13
TGCAGTGCTGACGGGACAGTGAACACTGAAGCTTTCTTT
CSADGTVNTEAFF
>TRBD2|TRBV20-1|few|TRBJ2-7|18
TGCAGTGCTAGAGCTCCGGAAGGTAGCGGGAACGGGGGAGCAGAGCAGTACTTC
CSARAPEGSGNGGAEQYF
>TRBD2|TRBV19|few|TRBJ2-1|16
TGTGCCAGTAGTATCTTAGCGGGCATCACCTACAATGAGCAGTTCTTC
CASSILAGITYNEQFF
>NA|TRBV6-2/TRBV6-3|NA|TRBJ1-5|15
TGTGCCAGCAGCCCGTACCGGGACAGCAATCAGCCCCAGCATTTT
CASSPYRDSNQPQHF
>TRBD2|TRBV12-3/TRBV12-4|NA|TRBJ2-1|17
TGTGCCAGCACCACGGGGAGGGCTAGCGGGGGGCGCTATGAGCAGTTCTTC
CASTTGRASGGRYEQFF
>NA|TRBV11-1|few|TRBJ1-6|16
TGTGCCAGCAGTCAATCGGGCTTCGGGGGGAGTTCACCCCTCCACTTT
CASSQSGFGGSSPLHF
>TRBD2|TRBV5-1|NA|TRBJ2-1|16
TGCGCCAGCAGCTTGGTTGGTAGCGGGGGTGACAATGAGCAGTTCTTC
CASSLVGSGGDNEQFF
>TRBD1|TRBV25-1|NA|TRBJ2-2|17
TGTGCCAGCTCGCCGGGACAGGGGGTATCTGGAGCCGGGGAGCTGTTTTTT
CASSPGQGVSGAGELFF
>TRBD2|TRBV4-3|NA|TRBJ2-7|17
TGCGCCAGCAGCCAAGTATCCGGGACTAGCGTTCACGTGGCGCAGTACTTC
CASSQVSGTSVHVAQYF
>NA|TRBV10-3|few|TRBJ1-1|14
TGTGCCGCCCAGGACCGGGGAGGGGACACTGAAGCTTTCTTT
CAAQDRGGDTEAFF
>NA|TRBV7-9|NA|TRBJ2-2|13
TGTGCCAGCAGCTTAGCGCCTGGCGGGGAGCTGTTTTTT
CASSLAPGGELFF
>TRBD2|TRBV2|NA|TRBJ2-1|13
TGTGCCAGCAGACTAGCGGAGAACAATGAGCAGTTCTTC
CASRLAENNEQFF
>NA|TRBV18|NA|TRBJ1-5|12
TGTGCCAGCTCACCGCAGAGTCAGCCCCAGCATTTT
CASSPQSQPQHF
>TRBD1|TRBV5-6|few|TRBJ2-7|18
TGTGCCAGCAGCCTGGCCGGTTGGGACAGGGGGACCCCCTACGAGCAGTACTTC
CASSLAGWDRGTPYEQYF
>NA|TRBV12-3/TRBV12-4|few|TRBJ2-1|15
TGTGCCAGCAGTCAAGGGACCCTCTCCTACAATGAGCAGTTCTTC
CASSQGTLSYNEQFF
>NA|TRBV18|few|TRBJ2-6|17
TGTGCCAGCTCACCGGACGGACGTAACTCTGGGGCCAACGTCCTGACTTTC
CASSPDGRNSGANVLTF
>TRBD2|TRBV5-5|many|TRBJ2-1|14
TGTGCCAGCAGCCTCTCTAGCGGGGGGCCGAGGCAGTTCTTC
CASSLSSGGPRQFF
>TRBD2|TRBV9|few|TRBJ2-1|15
TGTGCCAGCAGCGTAGCCGGGGGGTCCTACAATGAGCAGTTCTTC
CASSVAGGSYNEQFF
>TRBD2|TRBV10-3|NA|TRBJ2-2|16
TGTGCCATCAGTGATGTTAGCGGGGCCTACACCGGGGAGCTGTTTTTT
CAISDVSGAYTGELFF
>NA|TRBV12-3/TRBV12-4|NA|TRBJ1-2|17
TGTGCCAGCAGTTTGTCCTATGAAAAAACAGGGAACTATGGCTACACCTTC
CASSLSYEKTGNYGYTF
>TRBD1|TRBV12-3/TRBV12-4|NA|TRBJ2-7|14
TGTGCCAGCAGGTGGGGACAGGGGGCTTACGAGCAGTACTTC
CASRWGQGAYEQYF
>TRBD1|TRBV5-1|NA|TRBJ2-1|14
TGCGCCAGCAGCCAGGGACAGCACTACAATGAGCAGTTCTTC
CASSQGQHYNEQFF
>NA|TRBV28|NA|TRBJ1-6|15
TGTGCCAGCAGTTTTTCGGGGACACGGGATTCACCCCTCCACTTT
CASSFSGTRDSPLHF
>NA|TRBV20-1|NA|TRBJ1-1|10
TGCAGTCGCGAGAACACTGAAGCTTTCTTT
CSRENTEAFF
>TRBD2|TRBV12-3/TRBV12-4|NA|TRBJ2-3|13
TGTGCCAGCAGTTTTAAGCGGGGAGATACGCAGTATTTT
CASSFKRGDTQYF
>NA|TRBV12-3/TRBV12-4|NA|TRBJ1-2|12
TGTACCAGCAGTCCAGGACGGTATGGCTACACCTTC
CTSSPGRYGYTF
>NA|TRBV12-3/TRBV12-4|NA|TRBJ2-5|15
TGTGCCAGCAGTTCCCCACGGTCCCTTCAGAAGACCCAGTACTTC
CASSSPRSLQKTQYF
>NA|TRBV6-5|few|TRBJ1-1|12
TGTGCCAGCAGCCTCCCAGGCCGTGAAGCTTTCTTT
CASSLPGREAFF
>NA|TRBV29-1|many|TRBJ2-3|13
TGCAGCGGGGGGGACAAGGGCACAGATACGCAGTATTTT
CSGGDKGTDTQYF
>NA|TRBV5-1|few|TRBJ1-1|13
TGCGCCAGCAGTGAAACCAGGCACACTGAAGCTTTCTTT
CASSETRHTEAFF
>NA|TRBV7-8|few|TRBJ2-7|15
TGTGCCAGCAGCTTTCCTGCGCGGACCGTCTACGAGCAGTACTTC
CASSFPARTVYEQYF
>NA|TRBV5-5|NA|TRBJ1-1|17
TGTGCCAGCAGCTTGGCTGGCGCTTGGGGGGGCGGCACTGAAGCTTTCTTT
CASSLAGAWGGGTEAFF
>NA|TRBV29-1|few|TRBJ1-1|14
TGCAGCGTTGAGGCAGCCTGGGCGAACACTGAAGCTTTCTTT
CSVEAAWANTEAFF
>NA|TRBV12-3/TRBV12-4|NA|TRBJ1-2|16
TGTGCCAGCAGCCCGACAGCACGGGCGGTCTACTATGGCTACACCTTC
CASSPTARAVYYGYTF
>NA|TRBV6-5|NA|TRBJ1-1|11
TGTGCCAGCAGTTACCAGGGTCGGGCTTTCTTT
CASSYQGRAFF
>TRBD2|TRBV6-1|few|TRBJ2-1|17
TGTGCCAGCAGGCGGTGGGTCCTGGCTAGCGGCAACAATGAGCAGTTCTTC
CASRRWVLASGNNEQFF
>NA|TRBV20-1|NA|TRBJ2-2|13
TGCAGTGCTGACGACACGGGCACCGGGGAGCTGTTTTTT
CSADDTGTGELFF
>NA|TRBV29-1|many|TRBJ2-5|11
TGCAGCGTTGAAGATCTCGAGACCCAGTACTTC
CSVEDLETQYF
>TRBD2|TRBV7-7|few|TRBJ2-1|19
TGTGCCAGCAGCCCGCGACTAGCGGGGGCCTGGAGCTCCTACAATGAGCAGTTCTTC
CASSPRLAGAWSSYNEQFF
>NA|TRBV29-1|NA|TRBJ2-6|16
TGCAGCGTTGAAGTTTTCGGGGACTCTGGGGCCAACGTCCTGACTTTC
CSVEVFGDSGANVLTF
>NA|TRBV3-1|few|TRBJ2-3|16
TGTGCCAGCAGCCAAGTTGGTACAGTCTCCACAGATACGCAGTATTTT
CASSQVGTVSTDTQYF
>NA|TRBV29-1|NA|TRBJ1-2|15
TGCAGCGTTGAAATGCCGGGACCGAAGAACTATGGCTACACCTTC
CSVEMPGPKNYGYTF